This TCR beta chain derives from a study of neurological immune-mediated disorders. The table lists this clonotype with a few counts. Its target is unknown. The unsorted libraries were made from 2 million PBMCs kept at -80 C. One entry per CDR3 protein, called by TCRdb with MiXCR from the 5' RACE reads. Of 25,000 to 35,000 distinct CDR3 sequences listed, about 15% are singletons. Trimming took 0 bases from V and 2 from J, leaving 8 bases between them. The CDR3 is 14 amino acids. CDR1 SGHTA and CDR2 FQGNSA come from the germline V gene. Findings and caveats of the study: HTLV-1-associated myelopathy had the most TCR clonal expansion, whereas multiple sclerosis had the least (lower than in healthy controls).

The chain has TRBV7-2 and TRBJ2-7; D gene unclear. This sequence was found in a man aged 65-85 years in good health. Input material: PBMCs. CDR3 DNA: TGTGCCAGCAGCTTAGCGTCGGTCCCCTACGAGCAGTACTTC. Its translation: CASSLASVPYEQYF.